Below, 3 T cell receptor beta chains from the same sample are listed, as sequenced in a study of blood T cell repertoires in COVID-19. Sequencing used immunoSEQ multiplex PCR; TCRdb keeps in-frame clones, though not all of them. The table has 250,000 to 350,000 clones, about 85% seen once. Sequenced: PBMCs or T cells enriched from blood (not recorded which). The source is a woman in her forties or fifties who had recovered from COVID-19.

The rearrangement uses TRBV30 and TRBJ2-5; 8 bases align to TRBD2. Per germline, CDR1 GTSNPN and CDR2 SVGIG (reference sequence). CDR3 length equals 13 residues. J gave up 5 bases and V 5 bases, and 7 bases lay outside the gene matches. The chain's CDR3 is CAWGGLAGETQYF. The CDR3 nucleotides are TGTGCCTGGGGAGGACTAGCTGGCGAGACCCAGTACTTC.

CDR3 bases: TGTGCCAGCAGCTTTTCTAGCGGTAGCACAGATACGCAGTATTTT. Its translation: CASSFSSGSTDTQYF. The V and J genes are TRBV7-2 and TRBJ2-3; TRBD2 matches 7 bases. The trim removed 3 bases at V and 0 bases at J, leaving 3 bases unmatched. The CDR3 runs to 15 residues. In germline, CDR1 is SGHTA, CDR2 FQGNSA.

The J gene is TRBJ1-4, the V gene TRBV18; possible D gene TRBD1, 5 bases. Germline CDR1 and CDR2: KGHSH and LQKENI. The V end was cut by 6 bases, the J end by 8 bases, with 13 bases between. This CDR3 spans 13 amino acids. The CDR3 here is CASSSRQGEKLFF. The CDR3 nucleotides are TGTGCCAGCTCCTCTCGGCAGGGCGAAAAACTGTTTTTT.